This paragraph reports one T cell receptor beta chain. The data were taken from a study of blood T cell dynamics during melanoma immunotherapy. This CDR3 comprises 14 residues. The V end lost 4 bases, the J end lost 5 bases, and 11 bases lay between the germline ends. Germline V gene sequence: CDR1 SGHTA, CDR2 FQGNSA. TCRdb keeps only in-frame clones here, not all; method: immunoSEQ multiplex PCR. The sample includes about 6,000 clones, about four fifths of them seen just once. Time point described: week 3, after first cycle of checkpoint inhibitor. The chain recombines TRBV7-2 with TRBJ2-2; the D is unclear. The receptor's source is a human donor with melanoma. The sequencing used blood, collected from a patient treated with checkpoint blockade. CDR3 sequence: CASSSFLITGELFF. CDR3 DNA sequence: TGTGCCAGCAGCTCCTTCCTAATTACCGGGGAGCTGTTTTTT.